This T cell receptor (beta chain) came from a study of CD8+CD57+ T cells in acquired aplastic anemia. Genomic DNA provided the template from which TCR beta VDJ and CDR3 profiles were obtained. TCRdb ran MiXCR on the reads and lists one entry per CDR3 protein. The table lists approximately 300,000 distinct CDR3 sequences, roughly 61% of them singletons. It was patients with CD8+CD57+ cell expansion by flow cytometry who were chosen for sequencing. Every one of the patients had aplastic anemia (severe, acquired). This clonotype was observed a handful of times. Trimming stripped 3 bases from V and 0 bases from J, with 13 bases between. Germline lookup yields CDR1 DFQATT and CDR2 SNEGSKA (reference sequence). CDR3 size: 15 residues.

The rearrangement uses TRBV20-1 and TRBJ2-3, with unresolved D. Specimen: sorted CD4+, CD8+, or CD8+CD57+ T cells (not recorded which) from PBMCs. The sequence derives from a human donor with aplastic anemia. This CDR3 is CSARVPLLSTDTQYF. CDR3 nucleotides: TGCAGTGCTAGGGTGCCCCTACTCAGCACAGATACGCAGTATTTT.